The present T cell receptor (beta chain) was sequenced within a study of cytotoxic CD8 clonotypes in ibrutinib-treated CLL. Study information: There were about 11 relapsed/refractory patients and around 15 treatment-naive patients, and roughly 18 were IGHV unmutated. Mean productive templates were 255,043; mean productive rearrangements were approximately 94,000.

Sequencing was designed to attain a depth spanning 1 in 200,000 to 1 in 1 million T cells. The method was immunoSEQ multiplex PCR; TCRdb's version includes in-frame clones alone and lacks a portion of them. The data hold approximately 340,000 clones, with roughly two thirds observed a single time. The V end was cut by 1 base, the J end by 8 bases, with 14 bases between. Germline CDR1 and CDR2: MGHDK and SYGVNS. The CDR3 is made up of 15 amino acids. The TCR was taken from a human donor with chronic lymphocytic leukemia. This chain links TRBV25-1 with TRBJ1-4; no definite D call. Material: PBMCs, obtained after 36 months of ibrutinib treatment. In DNA form, the CDR3 reads TGTGCCAGCAGTGAATCTCGCGGGATAGGGGAAAAACTGTTTTTT. Residues: CASSESRGIGEKLFF.